This TCR beta chain was recovered during a study of control samples from healthy donors and cancer patients. V was clipped by 1 base and J by 10 bases, with 7 bases between them. Germline V lookup: CDR1 MGHRA, CDR2 YSYEKL. This CDR3 region has 12 residues. Here immunoSEQ multiplex PCR was the method, and the copy in TCRdb shows in-frame clones only, minus some. Seen here are about 120,000 clones, roughly 90% observed once, and the top ten hold around 5.8%. The source material was blood. The V and J genes are TRBV4-1 and TRBJ2-2, with D possibly being TRBD2 (6 bases). The receptor's source is a man between 18 and 29 years old in good health. Written as DNA, the CDR3 is TGCGCCAGCAGCCAAGGGGGGGTGGAGCTGTTTTTT. Protein product: CASSQGGVELFF.